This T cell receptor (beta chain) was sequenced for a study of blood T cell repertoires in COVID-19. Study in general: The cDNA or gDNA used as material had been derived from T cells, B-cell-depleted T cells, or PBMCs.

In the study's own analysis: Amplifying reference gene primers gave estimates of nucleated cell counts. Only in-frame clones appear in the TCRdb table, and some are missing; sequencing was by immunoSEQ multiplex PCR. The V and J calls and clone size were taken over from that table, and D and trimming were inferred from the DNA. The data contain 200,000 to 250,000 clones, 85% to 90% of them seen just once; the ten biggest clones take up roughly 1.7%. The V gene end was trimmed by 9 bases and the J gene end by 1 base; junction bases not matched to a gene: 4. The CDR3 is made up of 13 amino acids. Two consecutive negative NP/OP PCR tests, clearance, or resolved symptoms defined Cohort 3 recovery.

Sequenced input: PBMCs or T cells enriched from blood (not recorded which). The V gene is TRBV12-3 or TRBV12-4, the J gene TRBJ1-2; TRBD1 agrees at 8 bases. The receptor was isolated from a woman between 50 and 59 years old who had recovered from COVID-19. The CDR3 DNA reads TGTGCCAGTGACAGGGGTGGTAACTATGGCTACACCTTC. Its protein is CASDRGGNYGYTF.